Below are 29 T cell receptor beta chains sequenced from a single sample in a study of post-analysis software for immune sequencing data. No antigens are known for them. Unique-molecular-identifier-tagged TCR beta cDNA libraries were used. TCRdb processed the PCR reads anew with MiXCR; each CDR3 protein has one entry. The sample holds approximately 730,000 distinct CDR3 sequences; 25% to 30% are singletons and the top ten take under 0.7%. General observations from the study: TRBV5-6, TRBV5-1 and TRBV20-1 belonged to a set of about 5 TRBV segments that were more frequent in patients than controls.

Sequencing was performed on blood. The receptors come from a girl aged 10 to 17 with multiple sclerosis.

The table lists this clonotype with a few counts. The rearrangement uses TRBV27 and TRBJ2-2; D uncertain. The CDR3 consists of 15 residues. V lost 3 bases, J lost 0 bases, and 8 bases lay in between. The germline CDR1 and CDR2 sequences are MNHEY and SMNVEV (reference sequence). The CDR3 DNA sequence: TGTGCCAGCAGTTTTTCAAGGACGAACACCGGGGAGCTGTTTTTT. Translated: CASSFSRTNTGELFF.

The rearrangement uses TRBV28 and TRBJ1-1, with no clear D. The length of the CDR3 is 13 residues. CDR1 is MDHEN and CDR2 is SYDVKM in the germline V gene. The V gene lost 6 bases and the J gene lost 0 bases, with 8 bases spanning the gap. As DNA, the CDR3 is TGTGCCAGCAGGCCGGGTATGAACACTGAAGCTTTCTTT. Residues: CASRPGMNTEAFF.

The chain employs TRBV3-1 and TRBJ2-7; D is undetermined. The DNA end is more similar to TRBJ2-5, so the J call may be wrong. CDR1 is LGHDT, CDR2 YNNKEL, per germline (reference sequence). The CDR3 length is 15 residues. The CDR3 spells CASSAVIGNLETQYF. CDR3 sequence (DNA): TGTGCCAGCAGCGCGGTAATAGGGAATTTGGAGACCCAGTACTTC.

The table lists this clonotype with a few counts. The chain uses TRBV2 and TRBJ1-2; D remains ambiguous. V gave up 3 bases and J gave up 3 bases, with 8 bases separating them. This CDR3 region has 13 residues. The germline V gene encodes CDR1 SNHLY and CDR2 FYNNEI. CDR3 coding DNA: TGTGCCAGCAGTGACAGGTCCTACTATGGCTACACCTTC. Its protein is CASSDRSYYGYTF.

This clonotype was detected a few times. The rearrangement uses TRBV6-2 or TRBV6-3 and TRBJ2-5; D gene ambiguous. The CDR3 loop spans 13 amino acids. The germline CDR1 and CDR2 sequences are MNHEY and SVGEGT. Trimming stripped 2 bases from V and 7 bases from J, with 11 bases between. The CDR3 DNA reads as TGTGCCAGCAGTTACGTTAGGTCAGGGACCCAGTACTTC. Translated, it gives CASSYVRSGTQYF.

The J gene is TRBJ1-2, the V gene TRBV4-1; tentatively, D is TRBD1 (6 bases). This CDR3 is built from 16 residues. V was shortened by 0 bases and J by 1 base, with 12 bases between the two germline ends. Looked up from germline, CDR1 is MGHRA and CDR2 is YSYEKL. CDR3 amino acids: CASSQDRGAGNYGYTF. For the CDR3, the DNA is TGCGCCAGCAGCCAAGACAGGGGCGCCGGTAACTATGGCTACACCTTC.

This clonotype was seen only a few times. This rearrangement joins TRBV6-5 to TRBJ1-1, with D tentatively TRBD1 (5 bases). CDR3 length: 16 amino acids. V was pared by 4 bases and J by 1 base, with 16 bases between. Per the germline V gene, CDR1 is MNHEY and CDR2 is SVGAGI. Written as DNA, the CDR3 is TGTGCCAGCAGTTCGTACTCGGGACTGCCGAACACTGAAGCTTTCTTT. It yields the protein CASSSYSGLPNTEAFF.

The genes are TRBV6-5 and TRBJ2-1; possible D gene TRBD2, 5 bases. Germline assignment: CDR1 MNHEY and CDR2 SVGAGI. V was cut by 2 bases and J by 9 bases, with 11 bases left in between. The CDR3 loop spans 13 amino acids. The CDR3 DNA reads TGTGCCAGCAGTTACGCACTAGTGTCTGAGCAGTTCTTC. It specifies CASSYALVSEQFF.

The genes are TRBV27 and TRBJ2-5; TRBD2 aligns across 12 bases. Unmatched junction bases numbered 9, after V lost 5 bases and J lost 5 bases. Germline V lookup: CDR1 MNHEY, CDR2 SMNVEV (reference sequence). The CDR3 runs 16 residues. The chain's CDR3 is CASSPRASGGAETQYF. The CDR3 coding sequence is TGTGCCAGCAGTCCCCGGGCTAGCGGGGGGGCGGAGACCCAGTACTTC.

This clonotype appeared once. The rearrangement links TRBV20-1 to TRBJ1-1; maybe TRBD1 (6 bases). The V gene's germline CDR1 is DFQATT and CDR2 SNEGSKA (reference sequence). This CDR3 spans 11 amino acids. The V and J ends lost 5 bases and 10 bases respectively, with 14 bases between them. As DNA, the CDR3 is TGCAGTGCTGGTAGGGGGGAGGGAGCTTTCTTT. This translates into CSAGRGEGAFF.

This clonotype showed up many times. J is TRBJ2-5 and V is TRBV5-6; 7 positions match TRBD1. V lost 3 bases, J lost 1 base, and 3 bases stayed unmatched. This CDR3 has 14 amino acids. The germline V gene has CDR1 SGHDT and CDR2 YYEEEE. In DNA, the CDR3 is TGTGCCAGCAGCTCCACAGGGGCCCAAGAGACCCAGTACTTC. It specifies CASSSTGAQETQYF.

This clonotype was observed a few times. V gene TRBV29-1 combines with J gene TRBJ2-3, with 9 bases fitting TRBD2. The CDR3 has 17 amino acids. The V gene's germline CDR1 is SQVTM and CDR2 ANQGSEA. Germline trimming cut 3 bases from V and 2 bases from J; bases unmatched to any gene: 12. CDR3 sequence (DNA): TGCAGCGTTGACCTCGCGAGCCTAGCGGGGATCACAGATACGCAGTATTTT. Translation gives CSVDLASLAGITDTQYF.

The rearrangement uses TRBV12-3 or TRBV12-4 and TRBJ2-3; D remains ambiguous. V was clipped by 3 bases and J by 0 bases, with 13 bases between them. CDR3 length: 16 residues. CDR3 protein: CASSFRWPRSTDTQYF. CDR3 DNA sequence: TGTGCCAGCAGTTTTCGGTGGCCCAGGAGCACAGATACGCAGTATTTT.

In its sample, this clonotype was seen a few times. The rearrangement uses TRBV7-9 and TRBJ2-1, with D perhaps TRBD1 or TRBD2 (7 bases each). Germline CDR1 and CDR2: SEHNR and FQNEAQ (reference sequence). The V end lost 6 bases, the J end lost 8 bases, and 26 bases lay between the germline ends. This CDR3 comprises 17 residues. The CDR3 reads CASSTGGRPAGGYEQFF. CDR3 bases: TGTGCCAGCAGTACGGGGGGCCGTCCTGCAGGGGGATATGAGCAGTTCTTC.

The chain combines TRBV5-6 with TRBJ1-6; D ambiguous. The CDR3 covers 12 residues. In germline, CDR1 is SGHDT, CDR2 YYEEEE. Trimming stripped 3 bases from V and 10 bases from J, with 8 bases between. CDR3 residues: CASSSPRSPLHF. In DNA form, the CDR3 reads TGTGCCAGCAGCTCCCCAAGATCACCCCTCCACTTT.

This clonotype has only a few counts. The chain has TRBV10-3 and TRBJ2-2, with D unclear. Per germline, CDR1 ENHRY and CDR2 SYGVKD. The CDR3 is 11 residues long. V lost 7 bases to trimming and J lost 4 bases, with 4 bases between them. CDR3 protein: CAITSTGELFF. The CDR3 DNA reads TGTGCCATCACGAGCACCGGGGAGCTGTTTTTT.

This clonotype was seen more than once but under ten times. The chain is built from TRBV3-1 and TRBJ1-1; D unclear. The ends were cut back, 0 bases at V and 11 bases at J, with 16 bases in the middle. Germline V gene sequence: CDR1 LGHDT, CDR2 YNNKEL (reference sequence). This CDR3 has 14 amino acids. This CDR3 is CASSQEPQQVSAFF. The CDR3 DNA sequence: TGTGCCAGCAGCCAAGAACCACAGCAAGTGTCTGCTTTCTTT.

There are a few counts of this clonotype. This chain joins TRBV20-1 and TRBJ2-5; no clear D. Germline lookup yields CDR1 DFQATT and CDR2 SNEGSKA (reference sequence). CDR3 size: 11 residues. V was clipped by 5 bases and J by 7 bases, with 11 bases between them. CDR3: CSASAVGTQYF. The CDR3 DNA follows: TGCAGTGCTTCGGCGGTTGGGACCCAGTACTTC.

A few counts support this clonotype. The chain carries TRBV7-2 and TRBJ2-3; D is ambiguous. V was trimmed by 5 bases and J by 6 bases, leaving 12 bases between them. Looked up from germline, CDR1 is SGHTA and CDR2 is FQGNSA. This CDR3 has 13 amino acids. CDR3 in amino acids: CASSTFFGDTQYF. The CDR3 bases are TGTGCCAGCAGCACCTTTTTCGGGGATACGCAGTATTTT.

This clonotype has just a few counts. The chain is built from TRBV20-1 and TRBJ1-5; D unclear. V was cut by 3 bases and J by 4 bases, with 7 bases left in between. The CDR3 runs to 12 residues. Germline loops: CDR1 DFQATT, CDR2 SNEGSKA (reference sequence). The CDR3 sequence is CSASRPNQPQHF. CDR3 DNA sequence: TGCAGTGCTAGTAGGCCGAATCAGCCCCAGCATTTT.

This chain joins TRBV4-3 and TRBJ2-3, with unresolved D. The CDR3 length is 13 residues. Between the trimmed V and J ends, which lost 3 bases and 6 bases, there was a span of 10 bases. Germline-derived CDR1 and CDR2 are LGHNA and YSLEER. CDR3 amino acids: CASSQWRRDTQYF. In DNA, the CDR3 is TGCGCCAGCAGCCAGTGGCGGCGCGATACGCAGTATTTT.

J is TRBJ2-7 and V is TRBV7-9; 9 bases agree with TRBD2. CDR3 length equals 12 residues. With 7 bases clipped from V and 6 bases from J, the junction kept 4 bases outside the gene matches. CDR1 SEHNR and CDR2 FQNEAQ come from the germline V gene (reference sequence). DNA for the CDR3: TGTGCCAGCACCGGGCGGGAGGGCGAGCAGTACTTC. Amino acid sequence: CASTGREGEQYF.

This CDR3 reads CSVEDPGGVDEQFF. The CDR3 DNA is TGCAGCGTTGAAGACCCGGGGGGTGTCGATGAGCAGTTCTTC. This chain uses TRBV29-1 with TRBJ2-1; 7 nucleotides line up with TRBD2. The CDR3 is made up of 14 amino acids. The germline gives CDR1 SQVTM, CDR2 ANQGSEA. V shed 0 bases and J 8 bases; nucleotides not matched to a gene: 7.

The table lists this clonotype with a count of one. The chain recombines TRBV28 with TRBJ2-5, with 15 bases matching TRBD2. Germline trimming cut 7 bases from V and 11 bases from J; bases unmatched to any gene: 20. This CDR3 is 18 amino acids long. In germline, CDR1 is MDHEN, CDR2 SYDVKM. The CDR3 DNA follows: TGTGCCAGCACCACGGGACTAGCGGGAGGAGGCATCTACAATGAGCAGTACTTC. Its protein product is CASTTGLAGGGIYNEQYF.

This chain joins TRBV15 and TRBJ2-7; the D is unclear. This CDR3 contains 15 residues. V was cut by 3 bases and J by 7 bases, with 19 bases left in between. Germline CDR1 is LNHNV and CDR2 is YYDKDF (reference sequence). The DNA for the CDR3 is TGTGCCACCAGCAGGGAAGGACCCGCACGTGGGGAGCAGTACTTC. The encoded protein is CATSREGPARGEQYF.

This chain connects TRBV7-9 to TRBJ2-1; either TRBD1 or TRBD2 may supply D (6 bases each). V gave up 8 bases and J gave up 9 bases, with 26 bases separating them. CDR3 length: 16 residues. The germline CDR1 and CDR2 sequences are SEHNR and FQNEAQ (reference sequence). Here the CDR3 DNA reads TGTGCCAGCGGGCCGGGGGCGGCCACCATCGGCAGTGAGCAGTTCTTC. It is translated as CASGPGAATIGSEQFF.

The CDR3 protein is CASSVAGQGGYEQYF. The CDR3 nucleotides read TGTGCCAGCAGCGTAGCCGGACAGGGGGGGTACGAGCAGTACTTC. V is TRBV9 and J is TRBJ2-7; 10 bases agree with TRBD1. After removal of 0 bases from V and 4 bases from J, the junction contained 4 bases not matched to a gene. The CDR3 has 15 amino acids. From germline, CDR1 is SGDLS and CDR2 YYNGEE.

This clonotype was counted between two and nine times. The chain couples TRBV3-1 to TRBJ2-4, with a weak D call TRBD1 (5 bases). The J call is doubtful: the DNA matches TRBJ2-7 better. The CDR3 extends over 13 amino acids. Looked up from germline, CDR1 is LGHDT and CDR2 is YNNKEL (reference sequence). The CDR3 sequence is CASSQGVDSEQYF. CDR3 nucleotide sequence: TGTGCCAGCAGCCAAGGGGTCGACAGCGAGCAGTACTTC.

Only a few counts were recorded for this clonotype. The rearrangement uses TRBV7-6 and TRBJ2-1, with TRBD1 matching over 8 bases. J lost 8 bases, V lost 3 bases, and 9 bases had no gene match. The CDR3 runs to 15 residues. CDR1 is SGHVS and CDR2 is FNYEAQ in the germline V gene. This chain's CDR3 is CASSFRSRGLDEQFF. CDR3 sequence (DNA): TGTGCCAGCAGCTTTCGAAGCAGGGGGCTGGATGAGCAGTTCTTC.